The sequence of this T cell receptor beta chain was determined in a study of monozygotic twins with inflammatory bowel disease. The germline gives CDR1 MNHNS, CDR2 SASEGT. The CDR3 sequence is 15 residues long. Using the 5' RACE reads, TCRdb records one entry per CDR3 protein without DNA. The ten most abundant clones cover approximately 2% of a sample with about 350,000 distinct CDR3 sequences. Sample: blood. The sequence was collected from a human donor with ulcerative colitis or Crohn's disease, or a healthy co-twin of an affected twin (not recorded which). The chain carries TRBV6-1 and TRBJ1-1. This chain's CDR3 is CASSPGALRLTEAFF.